This T cell receptor (beta chain) was obtained from a study of graft-versus-host responses after intestinal transplantation. Study-wide background: After anti-thymocyte globulin induction, recipients took tacrolimus and steroids for around 3 years. General study points: There was an association between peak levels of circulating GvH clones and early post-transplant HvG declines.

This CDR3 has 13 residues. Germline-derived CDR1 and CDR2 are MNHEY and SVGAGI. Losses at the gene ends were 4 bases for V and 2 bases for J; bases not matched to a gene: 2. On this clone: Its antigen is still unknown.

Clones were sequenced by immunoSEQ multiplex PCR, and TCRdb holds only the in-frame ones, with some missing. The table records some 120,000 clones, about 92% of them present only once. The specimen comprised unstimulated CD4+ T cells sorted from spleen or lymph node cells, sampled before intestinal transplant. This chain joins TRBV6-5 and TRBJ2-7; 7 nucleotides align to TRBD1. This TCR was recovered from a human donor who received an intestinal transplant. CDR3 bases: TGTGCCAGCAGTTTTGACAGGGCCTACGAGCAGTACTTC. Protein: CASSFDRAYEQYF.